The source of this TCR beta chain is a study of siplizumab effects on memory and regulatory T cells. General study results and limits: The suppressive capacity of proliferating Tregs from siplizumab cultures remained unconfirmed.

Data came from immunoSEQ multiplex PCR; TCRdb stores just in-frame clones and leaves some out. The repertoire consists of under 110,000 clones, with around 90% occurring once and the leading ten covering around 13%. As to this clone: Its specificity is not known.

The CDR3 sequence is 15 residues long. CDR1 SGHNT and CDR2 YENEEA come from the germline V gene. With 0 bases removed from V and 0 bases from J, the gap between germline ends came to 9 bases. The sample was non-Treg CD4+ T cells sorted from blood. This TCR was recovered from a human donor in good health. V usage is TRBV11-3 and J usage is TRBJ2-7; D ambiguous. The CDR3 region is CASSLEPPVSYEQYF. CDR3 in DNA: TGTGCCAGCAGCTTAGAACCCCCAGTCTCCTACGAGCAGTACTTC.